This TCR beta chain was obtained from a study of T cell responses to AZD1222 COVID-19 vaccine. Profiling relied on immunoSEQ multiplex PCR, and the TCRdb table lists in-frame clones only, not all of them. The table records 200,000 or so clones, around 94% of them present only once. About this clone itself: What it binds is not known.

In germline, CDR1 is SGDLS, CDR2 YYNGEE. V was clipped by 0 bases and J by 1 base, with 14 bases between them. The CDR3 is made up of 17 amino acids. Whole-study results and caveats: Sampling that yielded the repertoires occurred only after the peak T cell response. The study reported that nearly half of spike-specific TCRs target unmutated variant regions.

The chain has TRBV9 and TRBJ1-3; tentatively, D is TRBD1 (6 bases). The origin of this receptor is an adult in good health. Sequences were derived from peripheral blood, sampled on day 0 of AZD1222 vaccination. Here the CDR3 DNA reads TGTGCCAGCAGCGTAGCGCCGACAGGAACGTCTGGAAACACCATATATTTT. The encoded protein is CASSVAPTGTSGNTIYF. Using reference TRBV9 and TRBJ1-3 for the parts outside the CDR3, the full variable domain is DSGVTQTPKHLITATGQRVTLRCSPRSGDLSVYWYQQSLDQGLQFLIQYYNGEERAKGNILERFSAQQFPDLHSELNLSSLELGDSALYFCASSVAPTGTSGNTIYFGEGSWLTVV.